These 9 T cell receptor beta chains share one sample of origin, sequenced in a study of blood T cell repertoires in COVID-19. Clones were read by immunoSEQ multiplex PCR, and TCRdb kept only the in-frame ones, dropping some. The sample includes 150,000 to 200,000 clones, approximately 88% of them seen just once. Sequenced material: peripheral blood. All receptors derive from a woman aged 55 to 70 who had recovered from COVID-19.

The CDR3 region has the DNA TGTGCCAGCAGCTTATCGACACCGGCCATATATTTT. Translated: CASSLSTPAIYF. The V and J genes are TRBV7-2 and TRBJ1-3; D remains ambiguous. The ends were cut back, 2 bases at V and 11 bases at J, with 10 bases in the middle. The CDR3 is made up of 12 amino acids. Looked up from germline, CDR1 is SGHTA and CDR2 is FQGNSA.

The chain is built from TRBV5-6 and TRBJ2-4; D call uncertain. V was shortened by 0 bases and J by 0 bases, with 7 bases between the two germline ends. This CDR3 has 15 residues. Germline V lookup: CDR1 SGHDT, CDR2 YYEEEE. The CDR3 nucleotides are TGTGCCAGCAGCTTGGGTCCGGGAGCCAAAAACATTCAGTACTTC. This codes for CASSLGPGAKNIQYF.

The V gene is TRBV6-2 or TRBV6-3, the J gene TRBJ2-1, with a possible D match to TRBD2 (6 bases). V lost 5 bases and J 9 bases, leaving 8 bases between the germline ends. CDR3 length: 11 amino acids. Germline CDR1 and CDR2: MNHEY and SVGEGT. CDR3 sequence (DNA): TGTGCCAGCAGTCAGCGGGTTGAGCAGTTCTTC. Residues: CASSQRVEQFF.

The chain combines TRBV5-1 with TRBJ2-7, with a weak D call TRBD1 (5 bases). The CDR3 length is 13 residues. The V end was cut by 1 base, the J end by 4 bases, with 9 bases between. The germline V gene encodes CDR1 SGHRS and CDR2 YFSETQ. The CDR3 loop reads CASSLSRQYEQYF. The CDR3 DNA reads as TGCGCCAGCAGCTTGTCCCGACAGTACGAGCAGTACTTC.

V usage is TRBV6-5 and J usage is TRBJ1-2; TRBD1 matches at 8 bases. Trimming cost V 6 bases and J 8 bases; bases outside gene matches: 5. The CDR3 spans 12 residues. Germline lookup yields CDR1 MNHEY and CDR2 SVGAGI. The CDR3 loop reads CASRAGGGGYTF. CDR3 DNA sequence: TGTGCCAGCAGAGCAGGGGGCGGGGGCTACACCTTC.

The chain couples TRBV6-2 or TRBV6-3 to TRBJ2-5, with D possibly TRBD2 on 6 matching bases. This CDR3 spans 15 amino acids. CDR1 and CDR2 (germline): MNHEY, SVGEGT. V lost 0 bases, J lost 5 bases, and 13 bases lay in between. The CDR3 loop reads CASSYSSTSTETQYF. The CDR3 bases are TGTGCCAGCAGTTACTCGAGCACTAGCACCGAGACCCAGTACTTC.

The rearrangement links TRBV30 to TRBJ1-5; D uncertain. The V end lost 2 bases, the J end lost 4 bases, and 9 bases lay between the germline ends. CDR1 and CDR2 (germline): GTSNPN, SVGIG (reference sequence). The CDR3 is made up of 13 amino acids. The CDR3: CAWSPGRNQPQHF. DNA of the CDR3: TGTGCCTGGAGTCCGGGGAGGAATCAGCCCCAGCATTTT.

This clone occurred a few times. The V gene is TRBV24-1, the J gene TRBJ2-2; D gene uncertain. The germline CDR1 and CDR2 sequences are KGHDR and SFDVKD. Trimming took off 3 bases at V and 1 base at J, with 8 bases between the two ends. The CDR3 is 15 amino acids. The CDR3 protein is CATSDKNRNTGELFF. CDR3 bases: TGTGCCACCAGTGATAAAAACAGGAACACCGGGGAGCTGTTTTTT.

Only one count was recorded for this clone. V usage is TRBV28 and J usage is TRBJ2-2; 9 bases agree with TRBD2. Germline V CDR1 and CDR2: MDHEN, SYDVKM. The J segment lost 6 bases and the V segment lost 3 bases, leaving 8 bases of the junction unmatched. This CDR3 is built from 16 residues. The CDR3 region has the DNA TGTGCCAGCAGTTTTTATGGCGGGGGGGCAGCCGGGGAGCTGTTTTTT. It is translated as CASSFYGGGAAGELFF.